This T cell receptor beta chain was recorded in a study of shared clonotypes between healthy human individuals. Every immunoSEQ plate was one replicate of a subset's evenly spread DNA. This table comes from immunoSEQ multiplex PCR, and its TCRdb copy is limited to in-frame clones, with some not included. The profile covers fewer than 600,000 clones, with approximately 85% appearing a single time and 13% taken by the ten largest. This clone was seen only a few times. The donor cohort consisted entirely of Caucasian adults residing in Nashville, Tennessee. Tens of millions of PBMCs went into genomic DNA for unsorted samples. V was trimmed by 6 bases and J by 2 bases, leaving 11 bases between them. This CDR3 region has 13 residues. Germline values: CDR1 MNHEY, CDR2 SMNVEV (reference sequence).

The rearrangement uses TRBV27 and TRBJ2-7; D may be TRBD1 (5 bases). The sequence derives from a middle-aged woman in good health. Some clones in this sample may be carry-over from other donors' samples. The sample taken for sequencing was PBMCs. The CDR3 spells CASRTGSPYEQYF. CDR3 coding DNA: TGTGCCAGCAGAACAGGTAGTCCCTACGAGCAGTACTTC.